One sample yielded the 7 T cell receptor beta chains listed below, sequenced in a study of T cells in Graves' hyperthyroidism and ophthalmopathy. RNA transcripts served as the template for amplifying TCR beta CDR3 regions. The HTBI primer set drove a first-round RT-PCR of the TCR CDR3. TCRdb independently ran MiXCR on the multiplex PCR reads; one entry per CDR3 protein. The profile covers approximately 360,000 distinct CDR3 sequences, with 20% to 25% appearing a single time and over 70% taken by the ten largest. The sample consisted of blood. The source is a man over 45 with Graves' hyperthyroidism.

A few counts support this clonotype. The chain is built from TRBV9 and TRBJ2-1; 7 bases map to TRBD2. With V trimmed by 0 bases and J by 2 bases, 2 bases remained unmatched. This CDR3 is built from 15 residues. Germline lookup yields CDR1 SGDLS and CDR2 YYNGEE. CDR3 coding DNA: TGTGCCAGCAGCGTAGTGGGGGGGGCCTACAATGAGCAGTTCTTC. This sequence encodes CASSVVGGAYNEQFF.

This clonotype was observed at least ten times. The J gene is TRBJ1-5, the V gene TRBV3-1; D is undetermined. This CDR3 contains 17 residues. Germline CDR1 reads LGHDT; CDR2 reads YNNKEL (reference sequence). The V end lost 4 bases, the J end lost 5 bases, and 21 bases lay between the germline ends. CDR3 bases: TGTGCCAGCAGCCCTGCCGCGATGGACGGTGGATATCAGCCCCAGCATTTT. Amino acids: CASSPAAMDGGYQPQHF.

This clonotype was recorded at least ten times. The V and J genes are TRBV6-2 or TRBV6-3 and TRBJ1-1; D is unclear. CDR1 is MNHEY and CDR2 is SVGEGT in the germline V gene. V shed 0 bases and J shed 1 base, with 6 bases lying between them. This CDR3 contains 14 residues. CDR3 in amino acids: CASSYSARNTEAFF. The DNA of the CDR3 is TGTGCCAGCAGTTACTCGGCCCGGAACACTGAAGCTTTCTTT.

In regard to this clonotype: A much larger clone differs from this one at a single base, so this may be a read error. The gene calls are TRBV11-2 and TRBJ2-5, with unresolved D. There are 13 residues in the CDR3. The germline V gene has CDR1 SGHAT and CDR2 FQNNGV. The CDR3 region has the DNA TGTGCCAGCAGCCTTGAAGTACAAGAGACCCCGTACTTC. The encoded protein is CASSLEVQETPYF.

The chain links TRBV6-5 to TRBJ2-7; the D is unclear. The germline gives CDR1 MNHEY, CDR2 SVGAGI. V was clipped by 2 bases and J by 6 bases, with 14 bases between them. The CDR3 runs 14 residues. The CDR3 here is CASSYGIGVGEQYF. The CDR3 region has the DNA TGTGCCAGCAGTTACGGTATAGGAGTTGGCGAGCAGTACTTC.

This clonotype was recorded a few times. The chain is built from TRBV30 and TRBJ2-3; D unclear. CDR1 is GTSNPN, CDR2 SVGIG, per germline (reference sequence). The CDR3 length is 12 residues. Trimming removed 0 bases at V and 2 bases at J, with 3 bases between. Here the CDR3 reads CAWSVPTDTQYF. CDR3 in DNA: TGTGCCTGGAGTGTCCCCACAGATACGCAGTATTTT.

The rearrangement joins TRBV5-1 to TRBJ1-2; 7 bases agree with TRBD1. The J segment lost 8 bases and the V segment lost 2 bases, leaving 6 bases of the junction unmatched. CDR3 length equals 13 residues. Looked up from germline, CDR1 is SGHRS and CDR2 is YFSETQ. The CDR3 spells CASSFQGVEGYTF. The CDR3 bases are TGCGCCAGCAGCTTCCAGGGGGTTGAGGGCTACACCTTC. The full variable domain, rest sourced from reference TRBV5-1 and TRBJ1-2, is KAGVTQTPRYLIKTRGQQVTLSCSPISGHRSVSWYQQTPGQGLQFLFEYFSETQRNKGNFPGRFSGRQFSNSRSEMNVSTLELGDSALYLCASSFQGVEGYTFGSGTRLTVV.